This T cell receptor beta chain was sequenced for a study of blood T cell repertoires in COVID-19. Study overall: The United States, Italy and Spain supplied acute and convalescent COVID-19 samples. T cells, B-cell-depleted T cells, or PBMCs supplied cDNA or gDNA.

The CDR3 consists of 17 residues. The V and J ends lost 4 bases and 3 bases respectively, with 21 bases between them. Germline V gene sequence: CDR1 MGHRA, CDR2 YSYEKL. Patients of the Seattle cohort, enrolled during active infection, were followed longitudinally. As handled by the study authors: Amplifying reference gene primers gave estimates of nucleated cell counts. Assay used: immunoSEQ multiplex PCR; TCRdb lists only in-frame clones, some missing. The V and J calls and clone size are taken from that table; D and trimming were inferred from the DNA. The sample lists approximately 440,000 clones; 70% to 90% were seen once.

Sequenced material: peripheral blood. The chain couples TRBV4-1 to TRBJ1-2; TRBD1 might be the D (6 bases). This TCR was recovered from a woman aged 45-59 years with COVID-19, enrolled during active disease. CDR3 protein: CASSRTGGQGLDYGYTF. The CDR3 nucleotides are TGCGCCAGCAGCCGCACGGGGGGCCAGGGATTAGACTATGGCTACACCTTC.